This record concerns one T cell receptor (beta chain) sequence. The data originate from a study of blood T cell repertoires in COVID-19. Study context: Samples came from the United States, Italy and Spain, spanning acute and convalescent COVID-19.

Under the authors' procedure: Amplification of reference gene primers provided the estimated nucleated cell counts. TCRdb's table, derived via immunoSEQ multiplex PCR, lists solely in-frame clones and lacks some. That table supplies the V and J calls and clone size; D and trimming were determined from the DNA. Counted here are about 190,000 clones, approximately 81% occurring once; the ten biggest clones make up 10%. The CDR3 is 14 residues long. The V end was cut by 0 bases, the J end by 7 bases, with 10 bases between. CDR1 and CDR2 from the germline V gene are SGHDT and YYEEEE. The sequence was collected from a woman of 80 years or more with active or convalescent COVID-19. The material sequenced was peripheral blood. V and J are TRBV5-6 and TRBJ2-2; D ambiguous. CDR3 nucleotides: TGTGCCAGCAGCTTGGATCGACACGGCGGGGAGCTGTTTTTT. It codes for CASSLDRHGGELFF. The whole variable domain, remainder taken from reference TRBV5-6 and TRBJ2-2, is DAGVTQSPTHLIKTRGQQVTLRCSPKSGHDTVSWYQQALGQGPQFIFQYYEEEERQRGNFPDRFSGHQFPNYSSELNVNALLLGDSALYLCASSLDRHGGELFFGEGSRLTVL.